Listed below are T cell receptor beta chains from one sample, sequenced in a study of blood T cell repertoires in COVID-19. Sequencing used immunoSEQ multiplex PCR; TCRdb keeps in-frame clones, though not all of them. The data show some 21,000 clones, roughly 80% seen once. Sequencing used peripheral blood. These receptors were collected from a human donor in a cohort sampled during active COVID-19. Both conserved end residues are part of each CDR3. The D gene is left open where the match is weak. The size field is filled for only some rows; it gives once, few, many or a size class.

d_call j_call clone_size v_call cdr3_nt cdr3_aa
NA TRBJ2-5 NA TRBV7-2 TGTGCCAGCAGCTTAGGGGGGCAAGGATTAGAGACCCAGTACTTC CASSLGGQGLETQYF
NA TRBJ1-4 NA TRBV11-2 TGTGCCAGCAGCAAATTACAGGGAGCTAATGAAAAACTGTTTTTT CASSKLQGANEKLFF
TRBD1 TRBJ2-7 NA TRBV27 TGTGCCAGTCCTACTTCCGGGACAGAACCACTCGAGCAGTACTTC CASPTSGTEPLEQYF
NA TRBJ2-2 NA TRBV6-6 TGTGCCAGCATCAGGACAATTCAAGGCGGGGAGCTGTTTTTT CASIRTIQGGELFF
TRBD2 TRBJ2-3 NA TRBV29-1 TGCAGCGTTGAGCGGGGGACAGATACGCAGTATTTT CSVERGTDTQYF
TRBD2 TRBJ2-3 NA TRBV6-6 TGTGCCAGCAGTTACGCGGGGTATGGGGGGGCAGATACGCAGTATTTT CASSYAGYGGADTQYF
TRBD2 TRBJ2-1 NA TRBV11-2 TGTGCCAGCAGCTTCAGCGGGGGGGCAAATGAGCAGTTCTTC CASSFSGGANEQFF
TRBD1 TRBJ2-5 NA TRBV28 TGTGCCAGCAGTTTAGGGTGGACAGGGAACCGGAGCACCCAGTACTTC CASSLGWTGNRSTQYF
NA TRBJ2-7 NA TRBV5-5 TGTGCCAGCAGCTTGTCGGACAGCCTCCTCGGGGAGTACTTC CASSLSDSLLGEYF
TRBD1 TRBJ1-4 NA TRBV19 TGTGCCAGTAGCACCCGACAGGGGCTTCCTAATGAAAAACTGTTTTTT CASSTRQGLPNEKLFF
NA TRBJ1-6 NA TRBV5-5 TGTGCCAGCAGGCGTGATGCGAATTCACCCCTCCACTTT CASRRDANSPLHF
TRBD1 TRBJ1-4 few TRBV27 TGTGCCAGCAGTTTTTTGACAGGGTCAGGGGAAAAACTGTTTTTT CASSFLTGSGEKLFF
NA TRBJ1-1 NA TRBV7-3 TGTGCCAGCAGCCGAGGGGGAAACACTGAAGCTTTCTTT CASSRGGNTEAFF
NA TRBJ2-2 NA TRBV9 TGTGCCAGCAGCGTTGACAGGCCGAACACCGGGGAGCTGTTTTTT CASSVDRPNTGELFF
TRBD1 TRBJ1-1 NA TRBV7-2 TGTGCCAGCAGCAGACCAGGGGGGAACACTGAAGCTTTCTTT CASSRPGGNTEAFF